Shown below are 25 T cell receptor beta chains from a single sample sequenced in a study of T cell responses to AZD1222 COVID-19 vaccine. TCRdb keeps only in-frame clones here, not all; method: immunoSEQ multiplex PCR. Found here are about 96,000 clones, about nine tenths of them singletons; the top ten hold about a quarter. The sample consisted of peripheral blood, taken on day 0 of AZD1222 vaccination. The receptor source for this set is an adult in good health.

The chain links TRBV24-1 to TRBJ2-3; no reliable D call. The germline CDR1 and CDR2 sequences are KGHDR and SFDVKD. This CDR3 spans 14 amino acids. V dropped 7 bases and J dropped 4 bases, with 14 bases sitting between them. CDR3 in amino acids: CATSPFGHPDTQYF. In nucleotides, the CDR3 is TGTGCCACCAGCCCCTTCGGGCACCCAGATACGCAGTATTTT.

The V gene is TRBV27, the J gene TRBJ1-6; a weak D match, TRBD1 (6 bases). The length of the CDR3 is 15 residues. The germline V gene encodes CDR1 MNHEY and CDR2 SMNVEV (reference sequence). The V end was cut by 2 bases, the J end by 7 bases, with 12 bases between. The CDR3: CASSLRQGTNSPLHF. The CDR3 nucleotides read TGTGCCAGCAGTTTAAGGCAGGGGACGAATTCACCCCTCCACTTT.

The genes are TRBV11-2 and TRBJ2-1, with 10 nucleotides matching TRBD2. Trimming cost V 5 bases and J 4 bases; bases outside gene matches: 11. The CDR3 length is 17 residues. Per the germline V gene, CDR1 is SGHAT and CDR2 is FQNNGV. The CDR3 is CASSLISSGRPYNEQFF. The CDR3, as DNA: TGTGCCAGCAGCCTTATAAGTAGCGGGAGGCCATACAATGAGCAGTTCTTC.

This clone is a singleton in its sample. The chain links TRBV7-8 to TRBJ1-5; D call uncertain. V was shortened by 4 bases and J by 7 bases, with 11 bases between the two germline ends. Germline values: CDR1 SGHVS, CDR2 FQNEAQ. The CDR3 consists of 13 residues. The CDR3 loop is CASSSGGVQPQHF. The CDR3 DNA reads TGTGCCAGCAGCTCAGGCGGGGTACAGCCCCAGCATTTT.

This clone has only a few counts. The rearrangement links TRBV18 to TRBJ1-5; D is uncertain. The CDR3 is 14 residues long. The germline V gene encodes CDR1 KGHSH and CDR2 LQKENI. V dropped 3 bases and J dropped 4 bases, with 10 bases sitting between them. The CDR3 loop is CASSPDHGNQPQHF. CDR3 DNA sequence: TGTGCCAGCTCACCCGACCATGGGAATCAGCCCCAGCATTTT.

The chain joins TRBV9 to TRBJ1-1, with D unclear. V lost 4 bases to trimming and J lost 3 bases, with 13 bases between them. Germline V gene lookup returns CDR1 SGDLS and CDR2 YYNGEE. The CDR3 spans 14 residues. The CDR3 loop reads CASSKGSGYTEAFF. CDR3 DNA: TGTGCCAGCAGCAAAGGGTCTGGTTACACTGAAGCTTTCTTT.

The gene calls are TRBV27 and TRBJ2-7; D may correspond to TRBD1 or TRBD2 (6 bases each). The germline V and J ends were trimmed by 6 bases and 4 bases, with 16 bases remaining between them. CDR1 is MNHEY and CDR2 is SMNVEV in the germline V gene (reference sequence). The length of the CDR3 is 14 residues. The CDR3 DNA reads TGTGCCAGCAGGGTGGGGGGCGCTTTGTACGAGCAGTACTTC. Its translation is CASRVGGALYEQYF.

The V and J genes are TRBV28 and TRBJ1-5; a possible D gene is TRBD1 (6 bases). The V gene's germline CDR1 is MDHEN and CDR2 SYDVKM. There are 16 residues in the CDR3. V gave up 5 bases and J gave up 0 bases, with 14 bases separating them. The CDR3 protein is CASSPVRGLSNQPQHF. In DNA form, the CDR3 reads TGTGCCAGCAGTCCTGTCAGGGGCCTTAGCAATCAGCCCCAGCATTTT.

V and J are TRBV28 and TRBJ2-7, with 10 bases aligning to TRBD1. J lost 2 bases, V lost 7 bases, and 11 bases had no gene match. Germline CDR1 is MDHEN and CDR2 is SYDVKM. The CDR3 has 16 residues. This CDR3 is CASTSRWTGGTYEQYF. The DNA for the CDR3 is TGTGCCAGCACCTCCCGGTGGACAGGGGGGACCTACGAGCAGTACTTC.

Comments on this clone: This sample also contains other DNA sequences that code for the same CDR3. The V and J genes are TRBV18 and TRBJ2-1, with a weak D call TRBD2 (6 bases). This CDR3 comprises 15 residues. V lost 2 bases, J lost 0 bases, and 8 bases lay in between. Germline loops: CDR1 KGHSH, CDR2 LQKENI. CDR3 region: CASSPGRSSYNEQFF. In DNA form, the CDR3 reads TGTGCCAGCTCACCAGGGAGGAGCTCCTACAATGAGCAGTTCTTC.

This clone was detected once. The rearrangement joins TRBV19 to TRBJ2-1; D might be TRBD2 (6 bases). Looked up from germline, CDR1 is LNHDA and CDR2 is SQIVND (reference sequence). V was cut by 8 bases and J by 4 bases, with 9 bases left in between. The CDR3 consists of 12 residues. CDR3 nucleotide sequence: TGTGCCAGTTATGGGGGGTACAATGAGCAGTTCTTC. Amino acids: CASYGGYNEQFF.

This clone occurred once. This CDR3 reads CASSQRLIGELFF. For the CDR3, the DNA is TGTGCCAGCAGCCAAAGGCTCATCGGGGAGCTGTTTTTT. The chain links TRBV14 to TRBJ2-2; D gene uncertain. Germline V gene lookup returns CDR1 SGHDN and CDR2 FVKESK. V was clipped by 2 bases and J by 7 bases, with 8 bases between them. The CDR3 has 13 residues.

This clone was picked up one time. The CDR3 region is CASSLGQGANQPQHF. As DNA, the CDR3 is TGTGCCAGCAGCCTCGGGCAGGGAGCAAATCAGCCCCAGCATTTT. The chain couples TRBV7-9 to TRBJ1-5; a weak D match, TRBD1 (5 bases). The CDR3 is 15 amino acids. V lost 5 bases and J lost 4, with 15 bases in between. CDR1 is SEHNR and CDR2 is FQNEAQ in the germline V gene (reference sequence).

This clone has just one count. The chain combines TRBV6-2 or TRBV6-3 with TRBJ2-1; TRBD2 agrees at 14 bases. This CDR3 comprises 15 residues. Germline lookup yields CDR1 MNHEY and CDR2 SVGEGT. V trimming: 2 bases; J trimming: 8 bases; junction bases outside the gene matches: 2. Here the CDR3 DNA reads TGTGCCAGCAGTTACGGGACTAGCGGGGGTGATGAGCAGTTCTTC. Its translation: CASSYGTSGGDEQFF.

This chain joins TRBV25-1 and TRBJ2-7, with 12 positions matching TRBD2. In germline, CDR1 is MGHDK, CDR2 SYGVNS. With V trimmed by 4 bases and J by 7 bases, 2 bases remained unmatched. There are 13 residues in the CDR3. This chain's CDR3 is CASSGLAGVEQYF. CDR3 sequence (DNA): TGTGCCAGCAGTGGACTAGCGGGAGTAGAGCAGTACTTC.

There are a few counts of this clone. The chain couples TRBV13 to TRBJ2-3; D ambiguous. V lost 8 bases and J 6 bases, leaving 12 bases between the germline ends. This CDR3 region has 12 residues. CDR1 and CDR2 (germline): PRHDT, FYEKMQ (reference sequence). Here the CDR3 reads CASALPGDTQYF. DNA of the CDR3: TGTGCCAGCGCCCTACCCGGGGATACGCAGTATTTT.

This chain links TRBV27 with TRBJ2-1; 9 bases line up with TRBD2. CDR1 and CDR2 (germline): MNHEY, SMNVEV (reference sequence). There are 18 residues in the CDR3. The trim removed 3 bases at V and 10 bases at J, leaving 19 bases unmatched. The CDR3, as DNA: TGTGCCAGCAGTTTCCCCCTGGGAGGCGGGAGGGCACCAGGGGAGCAGTTCTTC. It yields the protein CASSFPLGGGRAPGEQFF.

V usage is TRBV7-9 and J usage is TRBJ2-7, with TRBD1 identical over 9 bases. Germline loops: CDR1 SEHNR, CDR2 FQNEAQ (reference sequence). With V trimmed by 1 base and J by 2 bases, 0 bases remained unmatched. The CDR3 runs 14 residues. CDR3 sequence: CASSLGQGAYEQYF. The CDR3, as DNA: TGTGCCAGCAGCTTAGGACAGGGGGCCTACGAGCAGTACTTC.

This chain joins TRBV15 and TRBJ1-1, with D tentatively TRBD1 (5 bases). There are 18 residues in the CDR3. CDR1 is LNHNV, CDR2 YYDKDF, per germline (reference sequence). V was pared by 0 bases and J by 2 bases, with 19 bases between. CDR3 DNA: TGTGCCACCAGCAGAGATCGTCTGGGGGTGGGAATAAACACTGAAGCTTTCTTT. Amino acid sequence: CATSRDRLGVGINTEAFF.

This chain links TRBV19 with TRBJ2-2; 11 nucleotides line up with TRBD2. Per the germline V gene, CDR1 is LNHDA and CDR2 is SQIVND (reference sequence). This CDR3 is built from 18 residues. Trimming cost V 2 bases and J 0 bases; bases outside gene matches: 5. The CDR3 nucleotides are TGTGCCAGTAGTATACGCACTAGCGGGAGTACGAACACCGGGGAGCTGTTTTTT. It encodes CASSIRTSGSTNTGELFF.

This clone showed up just a few times. This chain connects TRBV9 to TRBJ2-7; 11 nucleotides align to TRBD1. The germline CDR1 and CDR2 sequences are SGDLS and YYNGEE. The CDR3 loop spans 15 amino acids. Trimming removed 0 bases from V and 4 bases from J; junction bases left unmatched: 3. The CDR3 spells CASSVAGTGGYEQYF. DNA of the CDR3: TGTGCCAGCAGCGTAGCCGGGACAGGGGGGTACGAGCAGTACTTC.

This clone was detected a few times. The V gene is TRBV4-1, the J gene TRBJ2-7; 12 positions agree with TRBD1. The CDR3 runs 16 residues. Germline V lookup: CDR1 MGHRA, CDR2 YSYEKL. J lost 6 bases, V lost 2 bases, and 8 bases had no gene match. DNA of the CDR3: TGCGCCAGCAGCCAATTTAGGGGGACAGGGGGCTTCGAGCAGTACTTC. This encodes CASSQFRGTGGFEQYF.

The count of this clone is one. The genes are TRBV30 and TRBJ2-1, with 8 bases aligning to TRBD2. The CDR3 extends over 15 amino acids. The trim removed 0 bases at V and 8 bases at J, leaving 9 bases unmatched. Germline CDR1 reads GTSNPN; CDR2 reads SVGIG (reference sequence). CDR3 DNA sequence: TGTGCCTGGAGTGTTCCCGGGACTAGTAGATATGAGCAGTTCTTC. Translating gives CAWSVPGTSRYEQFF.

The chain uses TRBV4-3 and TRBJ1-1; the D gene is possibly TRBD1 (5 bases). Germline values: CDR1 LGHNA, CDR2 YSLEER. V was pared by 2 bases and J by 4 bases, with 11 bases between. The CDR3 extends over 14 amino acids. CDR3 protein: CASSQTGTGTEAFF. Here the CDR3 DNA reads TGCGCCAGCAGCCAAACGGGGACCGGCACTGAAGCTTTCTTT.

This clone is a singleton in its sample. The genes are TRBV7-3 and TRBJ2-5; 11 bases map to TRBD1. The CDR3 has 15 residues. The germline CDR1 and CDR2 sequences are SGHTA and FQGTGA. V lost 3 bases and J lost 4; bases outside the gene matches: 4. The CDR3, as DNA: TGTGCCAGCAGCTTCGGGACAGGGGGGATAGAGACCCAGTACTTC. Protein sequence: CASSFGTGGIETQYF.